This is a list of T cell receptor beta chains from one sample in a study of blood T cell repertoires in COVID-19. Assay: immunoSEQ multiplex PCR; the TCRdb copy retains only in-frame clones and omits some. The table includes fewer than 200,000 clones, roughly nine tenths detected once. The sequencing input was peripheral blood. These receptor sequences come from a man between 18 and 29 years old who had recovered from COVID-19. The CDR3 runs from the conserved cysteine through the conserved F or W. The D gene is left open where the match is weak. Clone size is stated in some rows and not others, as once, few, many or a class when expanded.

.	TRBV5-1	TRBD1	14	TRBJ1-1	CASSPGTGNTEAFF	TGCGCCAGCAGCCCCGGGACAGGGAACACTGAAGCTTTCTTT
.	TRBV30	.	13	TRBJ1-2	CAWSVSGSHGYTF	TGTGCCTGGAGTGTATCGGGGAGCCATGGCTACACCTTC
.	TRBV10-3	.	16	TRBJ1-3	CAISESAGILGNTIYF	TGTGCCATCAGTGAGTCGGCAGGGATTCTAGGAAACACCATATATTTT
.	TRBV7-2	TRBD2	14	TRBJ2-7	CASSLDGGRPEQYF	TGTGCCAGCAGCTTAGACGGCGGGAGACCCGAGCAGTACTTC
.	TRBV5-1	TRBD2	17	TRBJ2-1	CASSNILLSGGPGEQFF	TGCGCCAGCAGCAACATCCTACTATCGGGAGGGCCGGGTGAGCAGTTCTTC
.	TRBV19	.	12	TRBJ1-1	CASTSRQLEAFF	TGTGCCAGTACCTCCAGGCAGCTTGAAGCTTTCTTT
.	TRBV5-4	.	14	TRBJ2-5	CASSSPREEETQYF	TGTGCCAGCAGCTCCCCCCGGGAAGAAGAGACCCAGTACTTC
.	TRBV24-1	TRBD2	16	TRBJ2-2	CATSDRAGGRSGELFF	TGTGCCACCAGTGATCGAGCGGGAGGTCGGTCGGGGGAGCTGTTTTTT
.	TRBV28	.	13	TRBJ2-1	CASSLKNSHEQFF	TGTGCCAGCAGTTTAAAGAATAGCCATGAGCAGTTCTTC
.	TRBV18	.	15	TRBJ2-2	CASSPDIANTGELFF	TGTGCCAGCTCCCCGGACATTGCGAACACCGGGGAGCTGTTTTTT
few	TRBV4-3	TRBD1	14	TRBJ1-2	CASSPGGFSYGYTF	TGCGCCAGCAGCCCAGGGGGCTTTAGCTATGGCTACACCTTC
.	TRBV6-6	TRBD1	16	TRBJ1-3	CASSNTGVRSGNTIYF	TGTGCCAGCAGTAACACAGGGGTACGCTCTGGAAACACCATATATTTT
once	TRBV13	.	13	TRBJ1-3	CASQGGPRNTIYF	TGTGCCAGCCAAGGAGGGCCGAGAAACACCATATATTTT
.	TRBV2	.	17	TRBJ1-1	CASSDRARRSGGTEAFF	TGTGCCAGCAGTGACCGGGCCAGGAGGTCCGGAGGGACTGAAGCTTTCTTT
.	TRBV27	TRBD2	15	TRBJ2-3	CASSTGLAPGDTQYF	TGTGCCAGCAGTACCGGACTAGCGCCAGGGGATACGCAGTATTTT
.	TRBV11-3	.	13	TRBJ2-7	CASSLDSRHEQYF	TGTGCCAGCAGCTTAGATTCCCGTCACGAGCAGTACTTC
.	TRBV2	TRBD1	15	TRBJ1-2	CASTRNRQGFYGYTF	TGTGCCAGCACCCGAAACAGACAGGGCTTCTATGGCTACACCTTC
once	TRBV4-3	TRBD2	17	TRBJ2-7	CASSQDRVSGISYEQYF	TGCGCCAGCAGCCAAGATCGCGTCAGCGGGATTTCATACGAGCAGTACTTC
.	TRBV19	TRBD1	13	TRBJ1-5	CASKGQGDQPQHF	TGTGCCAGTAAGGGACAGGGAGATCAGCCCCAGCATTTT
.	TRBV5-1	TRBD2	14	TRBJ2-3	CASSSDSGSYTQYF	TGCGCCAGCAGCTCCGATAGCGGGAGTTATACGCAGTATTTT
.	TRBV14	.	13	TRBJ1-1	CASSPRQNTEAFF	TGTGCCAGCAGCCCCCGACAGAACACTGAAGCTTTCTTT
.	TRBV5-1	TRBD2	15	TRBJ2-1	CASRRIAGAYNEQFF	TGCGCCAGCAGAAGGATAGCGGGAGCCTACAATGAGCAGTTCTTC
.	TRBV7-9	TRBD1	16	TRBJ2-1	CASRPTTDRAYNEQFF	TGTGCCAGCAGACCCACAACGGACAGGGCCTACAATGAGCAGTTCTTC
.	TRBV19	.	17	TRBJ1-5	CASSIESKVGSNQPQHF	TGTGCCAGTAGTATAGAGTCGAAGGTGGGCAGCAATCAGCCCCAGCATTTT
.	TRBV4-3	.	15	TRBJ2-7	CASSQDAQLRDEQYF	TGCGCCAGCAGCCAAGATGCACAGCTGCGGGACGAGCAGTACTTC
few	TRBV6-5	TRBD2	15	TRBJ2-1	CARSASGTSYNEQFF	TGTGCCAGGTCGGCTAGCGGGACCTCCTACAATGAGCAGTTCTTC
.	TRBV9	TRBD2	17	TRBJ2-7	CASSVGTSGRQAIEQYF	TGTGCCAGCAGCGTAGGGACTAGCGGGAGACAGGCGATCGAGCAGTACTTC
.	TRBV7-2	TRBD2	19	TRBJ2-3	CASSFSGLAGVGSTDTQYF	TGTGCCAGCAGCTTCAGTGGACTAGCGGGAGTTGGCAGCACAGATACGCAGTATTTT
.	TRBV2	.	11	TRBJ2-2	CASSATGELFF	TGTGCCAGCAGTGCTACCGGGGAGCTGTTTTTT
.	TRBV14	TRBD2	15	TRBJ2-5	CASSQGLAGAETQYF	TGTGCCAGCAGCCAAGGGCTAGCGGGAGCGGAGACCCAGTACTTC
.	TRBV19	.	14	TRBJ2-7	CASSFTGIENEQYF	TGTGCCAGTAGTTTCACAGGGATTGAAAACGAGCAGTACTTC
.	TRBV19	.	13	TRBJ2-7	CASSIRQGYEQYF	TGTGCCAGTAGTATAAGGCAGGGCTACGAGCAGTACTTC
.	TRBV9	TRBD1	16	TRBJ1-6	CASSPQRDRGRSPLHF	TGTGCCAGCAGCCCGCAAAGGGACAGGGGACGTTCACCCCTCCACTTT
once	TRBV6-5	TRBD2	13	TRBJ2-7	CAVQSGLGDEQYF	TGTGCCGTACAATCGGGACTAGGCGACGAGCAGTACTTC
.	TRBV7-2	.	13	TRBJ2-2	CASTPRNTGELFF	TGTGCCAGCACCCCGAGAAACACCGGGGAGCTGTTTTTT
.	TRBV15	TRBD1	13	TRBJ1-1	CATSRQGVTEAFF	TGTGCCACCAGCAGACAGGGGGTCACTGAAGCTTTCTTT
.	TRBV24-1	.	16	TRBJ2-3	CATSDPTAGYADTQYF	TGTGCCACCAGTGATCCGACGGCGGGATACGCAGATACGCAGTATTTT
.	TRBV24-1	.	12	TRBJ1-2	CVGWGEDYGYTF	TGTGTGGGATGGGGGGAAGACTATGGCTACACCTTC
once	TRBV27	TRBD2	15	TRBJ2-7	CASSLWTSSPYEQYF	TGTGCCAGCAGTTTATGGACTAGCAGTCCCTACGAGCAGTACTTC
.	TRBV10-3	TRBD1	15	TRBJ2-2	CAISEGQGDTGELFF	TGTGCCATCAGTGAGGGACAGGGGGACACCGGGGAGCTGTTTTTT
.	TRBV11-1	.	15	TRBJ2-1	CASSLLEGKKAEQFF	TGTGCCAGCAGCTTACTTGAGGGTAAGAAAGCCGAGCAGTTCTTC
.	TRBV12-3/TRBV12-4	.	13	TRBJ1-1	CASKQTENTEAFF	TGTGCCAGCAAACAGACAGAAAACACTGAAGCTTTCTTT
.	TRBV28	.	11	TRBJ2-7	CASSFSYEQYF	TGTGCCAGCAGTTTCAGTTACGAGCAGTACTTC
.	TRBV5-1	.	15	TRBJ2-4	CASSSGPMGGNIQYF	TGCGCCAGCAGCTCGGGACCTATGGGGGGAAACATTCAGTACTTC